Below are 25 T cell receptor beta chains sequenced from a single sample in a study of T-cell reconstitution after alpha-beta-depleted transplantation in children. For TCRbeta, the library was prepared with unique molecular identifiers. TCRdb itself ran the PCR reads through MiXCR, one entry per CDR3 protein. Of about 260,000 distinct CDR3 sequences listed, roughly 11% are singletons. Sample: peripheral blood, taken 180 days after TCRalphabeta/CD19-depleted stem cell transplant. Source of these receptors: a male patient aged 2-10 years who had a stem cell transplant for chronic granulomatous disease, so the T cells may come from the graft donor.

There are many counts of this clonotype. The CDR3 reads CASSLRSPYGYTF. In DNA form, the CDR3 reads TGTGCCAGCAGTTTACGGTCCCCCTATGGCTACACCTTC. This chain joins TRBV28 and TRBJ1-2; no clear D. Germline-derived CDR1 and CDR2 are MDHEN and SYDVKM. V gave up 2 bases and J gave up 4 bases, with 8 bases separating them. The CDR3 loop spans 13 amino acids.

This clonotype came up many times. This chain uses TRBV12-3 or TRBV12-4 with TRBJ2-4; D possibly corresponds to TRBD2 (6 bases). V was cut by 3 bases and J by 0 bases, with 12 bases left in between. CDR3 length: 16 amino acids. CDR3 loop: CASSFSGGRAKNIQYF. The CDR3 DNA is TGTGCCAGCAGTTTTTCTGGAGGGAGAGCCAAAAACATTCAGTACTTC.

The sample holds many counts of this clonotype. The chain employs TRBV13 and TRBJ1-2; D is ambiguous. The length of the CDR3 is 17 residues. Germline-derived CDR1 and CDR2 are PRHDT and FYEKMQ (reference sequence). The V and J ends lost 3 bases and 5 bases respectively, with 22 bases between them. The CDR3 loop is CASSFEPSRLKPYGYTF. The CDR3 bases are TGTGCCAGCAGCTTTGAGCCCAGCAGGCTTAAACCTTATGGCTACACCTTC.

This clonotype was counted many times. This chain uses TRBV29-1 with TRBJ2-7; the D is unclear. Germline CDR1 is SQVTM and CDR2 is ANQGSEA. The CDR3 runs to 14 residues. The germline V and J ends were trimmed by 4 bases and 0 bases, with 13 bases remaining between them. The CDR3 loop is CSVAVSSNSYEQYF. The CDR3 DNA reads TGCAGCGTTGCCGTGTCTAGTAACTCCTACGAGCAGTACTTC.

J is TRBJ2-5 and V is TRBV15; 12 bases fit TRBD2. Trimming removed 5 bases from V and 5 bases from J; junction bases left unmatched: 9. Germline values: CDR1 LNHNV, CDR2 YYDKDF (reference sequence). The CDR3 loop spans 16 amino acids. The CDR3 DNA follows: TGTGCCACCAGCGTTCGACTAGCGGGGGCAGGGGAGACCCAGTACTTC. The encoded protein is CATSVRLAGAGETQYF.

This clonotype was seen at least ten times. CDR3: CSARGRPGIRGEQFF. CDR3 DNA: TGCAGTGCTAGAGGCCGACCGGGCATTCGGGGTGAGCAGTTCTTC. The V and J genes are TRBV20-1 and TRBJ2-1; possibly TRBD2 for D (5 bases). CDR1 is DFQATT and CDR2 is SNEGSKA in the germline V gene (reference sequence). The CDR3 runs 15 residues. Trimming removed 1 base from V and 9 bases from J, with 19 bases in between.

This clonotype was seen at least ten times. The chain has TRBV27 and TRBJ2-7, with TRBD1 matching 8 bases. The CDR3 runs to 13 residues. Losses at the gene ends were 8 bases for V and 4 bases for J; bases not matched to a gene: 7. CDR1 MNHEY and CDR2 SMNVEV come from the germline V gene (reference sequence). CDR3 sequence: CASVGQVPYEQYF. DNA for the CDR3: TGTGCCAGCGTGGGACAGGTACCTTACGAGCAGTACTTC.

The sample holds a few counts of this clonotype. One junction end disagrees with the germline gene, perhaps due to a read error. This sequence joins TRBV7-7 and TRBJ1-4; D possibly corresponds to TRBD1 (5 bases). This CDR3 has 15 amino acids. CDR1 is SSHAT and CDR2 is FNYEAQ in the germline V gene (reference sequence). CDR3 nucleotides: TGTGCTAGCAGCTTAGGGAAGGGGACTAATGAAAAACTGTTTTTT. It is translated as CASSLGKGTNEKLFF.

This clonotype occurred many times. The chain is built from TRBV29-1 and TRBJ2-4; D is ambiguous. The CDR3 is 14 residues long. The V gene's germline CDR1 is SQVTM and CDR2 ANQGSEA. Trimming removed 3 bases at V and 0 bases at J, with 9 bases between. The CDR3 protein is CSVEGTVAKNIQYF. CDR3 sequence (DNA): TGCAGCGTTGAGGGTACAGTAGCCAAAAACATTCAGTACTTC.

The sample holds many counts of this clonotype. This chain connects TRBV7-3 to TRBJ2-1; D assignment may be TRBD1 or TRBD2 (7 bases each). V was pared by 6 bases and J by 7 bases, with 16 bases between. This CDR3 comprises 14 residues. Germline CDR1 is SGHTA and CDR2 is FQGTGA. In nucleotides, the CDR3 is TGTGCCAGCAGTGGCGGGGGCAGGGGGAATGAGCAGTTCTTC. Its translation: CASSGGGRGNEQFF.

This clonotype was observed many times. The chain combines TRBV20-1 with TRBJ2-1, with 9 bases that match TRBD2. The CDR3 totals 13 residues. V was clipped by 7 bases and J by 7 bases; unmatched bases: 8. Germline V gives CDR1 DFQATT, CDR2 SNEGSKA (reference sequence). CDR3 bases: TGCAGTGTTGGCGGGGGGGCCACTAATGAGCAGTTCTTC. It is translated as CSVGGGATNEQFF.

This clonotype has ten or more counts. CDR3 sequence: CSVSTGTGDYNEQFF. The CDR3 region has the DNA TGCAGCGTTTCAACCGGGACAGGGGACTACAATGAGCAGTTCTTC. This chain links TRBV29-1 with TRBJ2-1; the match to TRBD1 covers 10 bases. The CDR3 is made up of 15 amino acids. CDR1 and CDR2 from the germline V gene are SQVTM and ANQGSEA. The ends lost 5 bases at V and 3 bases at J; junction bases unmatched: 7.

This clonotype was counted ten times or more. The chain couples TRBV27 to TRBJ2-7, with TRBD1 matching 7 bases. There are 15 residues in the CDR3. Germline CDR1 is MNHEY and CDR2 is SMNVEV (reference sequence). The ends lost 4 bases at V and 2 bases at J; junction bases unmatched: 8. The CDR3 region has the DNA TGTGCCAGCAGTTCCGCCGGGACAGCAACCTACGAGCAGTACTTC. It translates to CASSSAGTATYEQYF.

This clonotype has ten or more counts. The chain links TRBV11-3 to TRBJ2-1, with a weak D call TRBD1 (6 bases). CDR3 size: 15 residues. CDR1 is SGHNT, CDR2 YENEEA, per germline. Trimming removed 0 bases at V and 5 bases at J, with 11 bases between. The CDR3 spells CASSLDGGIDNEQFF. The CDR3, as DNA: TGTGCCAGCAGCTTAGATGGGGGCATCGACAATGAGCAGTTCTTC.

This clonotype was recorded many times. This chain joins TRBV6-5 and TRBJ1-5, with a tentative D call TRBD1 (6 bases). CDR1 MNHEY and CDR2 SVGAGI come from the germline V gene. Trimming removed 0 bases at V and 3 bases at J, with 27 bases between. This CDR3 is 21 amino acids long. DNA of the CDR3: TGTGCCAGCAGTTACTCCCGGACAGTTCTCAGAAGATTGGGAGTCAATCAGCCCCAGCATTTT. Its translation: CASSYSRTVLRRLGVNQPQHF.

Ten or more counts support this clonotype. The chain uses TRBV4-1 and TRBJ2-7; 8 bases are a match to TRBD2. The germline V gene encodes CDR1 MGHRA and CDR2 YSYEKL. The CDR3 loop spans 17 amino acids. J gave up 3 bases and V 0 bases, and 10 bases lay outside the gene matches. Here the CDR3 reads CASSQELIGRALYEQYF. The CDR3 DNA sequence: TGCGCCAGCAGCCAAGAGTTGATCGGGAGGGCCCTCTACGAGCAGTACTTC.

This clonotype was picked up one time. This may be a read error: a much more frequent sequence differs by one nucleotide. The genes are TRBV7-2 and TRBJ2-5; 10 positions match TRBD1. The V and J ends lost 7 bases and 1 base, in that order; junction bases with no gene match: 9. Germline loops: CDR1 SGHTA, CDR2 FQGNSA. The CDR3 has 16 amino acids. The CDR3 protein is CASIQGQGIPQETQYF. The CDR3 DNA reads TGTGCCAGCATCCAGGGACAGGGGATTCCCCAAGAGACCCAGTACTTC.

This clonotype was found many times. V usage is TRBV11-2 and J usage is TRBJ2-3; 14 bases match TRBD2. Trimming cost V 3 bases and J 5 bases; bases outside gene matches: 10. This CDR3 spans 18 amino acids. Germline V gives CDR1 SGHAT, CDR2 FQNNGV. Written as DNA, the CDR3 is TGTGCCAGCAGCTTGCAGGTGGGACTAGCGGGAGCCCAAGATACGCAGTATTTT. This gives the protein CASSLQVGLAGAQDTQYF.

This clonotype was observed a few times. One end of the junction does not line up with germline, which may come from a read error. The J gene is TRBJ1-2, the V gene TRBV20-1; D is unresolved. From germline, CDR1 is DFQATT and CDR2 SNEGSKA (reference sequence). The CDR3 runs to 16 residues. CDR3 protein: CCARDLATSALYGYTF. The CDR3 coding sequence is TGCTGTGCTAGAGATCTTGCGACCTCGGCCTTATATGGCTACACCTTC.

This clonotype was found many times. This sequence joins TRBV7-9 and TRBJ2-3, with D possibly being TRBD1 (5 bases). CDR1 and CDR2 (germline): SEHNR, FQNEAQ (reference sequence). V was trimmed by 1 base and J by 11 bases, leaving 10 bases between them. CDR3 length: 12 amino acids. The CDR3 spells CASSLEGREQYF. For the CDR3, the DNA is TGTGCCAGCAGCTTAGAAGGCAGGGAGCAGTATTTT.

This clonotype was seen at least ten times. This sequence joins TRBV29-1 and TRBJ2-3, with 11 bases matching TRBD1. Germline assignment: CDR1 SQVTM and CDR2 ANQGSEA. V gave up 6 bases and J gave up 5 bases; unmatched junction bases: 10. CDR3 length: 15 amino acids. DNA of the CDR3: TGCAGCGTAGCTTCGGACAGGGGGCGCCAAGATACGCAGTATTTT. Translating it yields CSVASDRGRQDTQYF.

The table lists this clonotype with many counts. The rearrangement uses TRBV20-1 and TRBJ2-7; D not resolved. In germline, CDR1 is DFQATT, CDR2 SNEGSKA (reference sequence). Deletions cut 3 bases from V and 1 base from J, with 13 bases between. CDR3 length equals 14 residues. The CDR3 DNA reads as TGCAGTGCTAGTGTGGCAGTCGTATCCTACGAGCAGTACTTC. Translated: CSASVAVVSYEQYF.

In its sample, this clonotype was seen many times. V usage is TRBV12-3 or TRBV12-4 and J usage is TRBJ2-2; 12 positions agree with TRBD2. V shed 5 bases and J 5 bases; nucleotides not matched to a gene: 6. The length of the CDR3 is 16 residues. CDR3 in amino acids: CASSPTSGRRTGELFF. CDR3 nucleotide sequence: TGTGCCAGCAGTCCGACTAGCGGGAGACGAACCGGGGAGCTGTTTTTT.

In this sample, this clonotype turned up a few times. The chain joins TRBV29-1 to TRBJ2-7; D not certain. The ends were cut back, 6 bases at V and 2 bases at J, with 11 bases in the middle. This CDR3 region has 12 residues. CDR1 and CDR2 (germline): SQVTM, ANQGSEA. In DNA, the CDR3 is TGCAGCGTCAGTACAGACACCTACGAGCAGTACTTC. Protein: CSVSTDTYEQYF.

A remark on this clonotype: It may be a read error: a sequence one base away is much more abundant. This sequence joins TRBV6-5 and TRBJ1-1, with D possibly matching TRBD1 (5 bases). CDR3 length equals 14 residues. The V end lost 4 bases, the J end lost 4 bases, and 13 bases lay between the germline ends. Per germline, CDR1 MNHEY and CDR2 SVGAGI. The DNA of the CDR3 is TGTGCCAGCAGTTCACGGGGCCGCGGCACTGAAGCTTTCTTT. Translated, it gives CASSSRGRGTEAFF.